These T cell receptor beta chains were read from a single sample in a study of T cells after yellow fever vaccination. A single record per CDR3 protein comes from TCRdb applying MiXCR to the 5' RACE reads. Counted here are around 100,000 distinct CDR3 sequences, under 6.5% occurring once; the ten biggest clones make up about 38%. Specimen: CD8+ T cells sorted from PBMCs, collected 10 days after the yellow fever booster vaccination. The receptors were sampled from a young man who received the YFV17D yellow fever vaccine. The CDR3 runs from the conserved cysteine through the conserved F or W. A D gene is named only where the DNA matches it firmly. The listing skips clone size in some rows; elsewhere it reads once, few, many or a size class.

j_gene,abundance,len,v_gene,d_gene,CDR3nt,CDR3aa
TRBJ2-3,many,17,TRBV3-1,TRBD2,TGTGCCAGCAGCCACGAAGTCTACGGGGGGGCTAAAGATACGCAGTATTTT,CASSHEVYGGAKDTQYF
TRBJ2-3,few,14,TRBV11-2,NA,TGTGCCAGCAGCTCCAAGGGGGGAGGAGATACGCAGTATTTT,CASSSKGGGDTQYF
TRBJ2-3,NA,16,TRBV7-9,TRBD2,TGTGCCAGCACCATCCTCCGTAGCGGGAGCACAGATACGCAGTATTTT,CASTILRSGSTDTQYF
TRBJ1-2,NA,15,TRBV7-9,TRBD1,TGTGCCAGCAGTTTTCCACCGGGACAGGGGAACGGCTACACCTTC,CASSFPPGQGNGYTF
TRBJ1-3,many,17,TRBV29-1,NA,TGCAGCGTTGAAGATGCGGGGGTCGGAGGCTCTGGAAACACCATATATTTT,CSVEDAGVGGSGNTIYF
TRBJ1-1,NA,12,TRBV7-9,NA,TGTGCCAGCAGCCCCCAAAACACTGAAGCTTTCTTT,CASSPQNTEAFF
TRBJ2-7,few,14,TRBV9,TRBD1,TGTGCCAGCAGCGTAGGGGGACAGGGCGCCGAGCAGTACTTC,CASSVGGQGAEQYF
TRBJ1-6,few,15,TRBV29-1,NA,TGCAGCGTTGACGGGGGGGGCTGTGATAATTCACCCCTCCACTTT,CSVDGGGCDNSPLHF
TRBJ2-3,NA,15,TRBV7-7,TRBD2,TGTGCTAGCAGCGAACTAGCGGGCATATCGGATACGCAGTATTTT,CASSELAGISDTQYF
TRBJ2-1,few,12,TRBV4-3,TRBD2,TGCGCCAGCAGCCAACGGGGGGATGAGCAGTTCTTC,CASSQRGDEQFF
TRBJ2-4,many,14,TRBV10-2,NA,TGCGCCACCCTGGGGGTAGTAGCCAAAAACATTCAGTACTTC,CATLGVVAKNIQYF
TRBJ2-1,few,15,TRBV7-2,TRBD2,TGTGCCAGCAGTCGACTAGCGGGGACGTACAATGAGCAGTTCTTC,CASSRLAGTYNEQFF
TRBJ2-7,NA,16,TRBV6-2/TRBV6-3,TRBD2,TGTGCCAGCAGAACTTACACCGGGACTAGATCCTACGAGCAGTACTTC,CASRTYTGTRSYEQYF
TRBJ1-4,NA,13,TRBV5-4,NA,TGTGCCAGCAGCCCCGGGAGGGATGAAAAACTGTTTTTT,CASSPGRDEKLFF
TRBJ2-4,many,17,TRBV11-1,NA,TGTGCCAGCAGCTTAGAGGCAGGGGATCGCGCCAAAAACATTCAGTACTTC,CASSLEAGDRAKNIQYF
TRBJ1-2,few,11,TRBV30,TRBD1,TGTGCCGGTACAGGGGATTTAGGCTACACCTTC,CAGTGDLGYTF
TRBJ2-1,few,15,TRBV20-1,NA,TGCAGTGCTAGAGATTGGCTCACCTCCTACAATGAGCAGTTCTTC,CSARDWLTSYNEQFF
TRBJ1-2,few,15,TRBV4-2,NA,TGTGCCAGCAGCCAAGAACGGGGCTCCCCCAAAGGCTACACCTTC,CASSQERGSPKGYTF
TRBJ2-1,few,12,TRBV4-1,NA,TGCGCCAGCAGCCAAGGGGCGTCAGAGCAGTTCTTC,CASSQGASEQFF
TRBJ2-7,many,15,TRBV7-6,NA,TGTGCCAGCAGCTCCCCGGTGAGAGGGGGAGGCGAGCAGTACTTC,CASSSPVRGGGEQYF
TRBJ2-7,NA,13,TRBV6-5,NA,TGTGCCAGCAGTTACTCGGCAGGGTCCGAGCAGTACTTC,CASSYSAGSEQYF
TRBJ2-5,few,15,TRBV4-1,NA,TGCGCCAGCAGCCAATATGGCCAGGGGTTGGAGACCCAGTACTTC,CASSQYGQGLETQYF
TRBJ2-4,few,16,TRBV6-5,NA,TGTGCCAGCAGTCCTCGTGTAGCGTTAGCCAAAAACATTCAGTACTTC,CASSPRVALAKNIQYF
TRBJ2-1,few,14,TRBV4-1,NA,TGCGCCAGCAGCCAAGGGGGAGGGGGTCCGGGGCAGTTCTTC,CASSQGGGGPGQFF
TRBJ2-1,few,12,TRBV25-1,NA,TGTGCCATCATACAGGGTGACAATGAGCAGTTCTTC,CAIIQGDNEQFF
TRBJ1-5,NA,16,TRBV4-1,NA,TGCGCCAGCAGCCCCGGACTGATTATAGGCAATCAGCCCCAGCATTTT,CASSPGLIIGNQPQHF
TRBJ1-4,NA,11,TRBV19,NA,TGTGCCAGTAGTGCTTCTCCGGGACTGTTTTTT,CASSASPGLFF
TRBJ2-1,many,14,TRBV5-1,TRBD1,TGCGCCAGCAACGGACAGGGGATCAACAATGAGCAGTTCTTC,CASNGQGINNEQFF
TRBJ2-7,many,12,TRBV5-4,NA,TGTGCCAGCAGCTTCGGTTCCTACGAGCAGTACTTC,CASSFGSYEQYF
TRBJ2-1,NA,16,TRBV5-1,TRBD2,TGCGCCAGCAGCTTGGATCGGGGGGGTTCCTACAATGAGCAGTTCTTC,CASSLDRGGSYNEQFF
TRBJ1-1,many,15,TRBV7-6,TRBD1,TGTGCCAGCAGCTGGAAGACAGGGCCGGGCACTGAAGCTTTCTTT,CASSWKTGPGTEAFF
TRBJ2-1,few,16,TRBV9,NA,TGTGCCAGCAGCCCGTGGTTAGGCATTAACTACAATGAGCAGTTCTTC,CASSPWLGINYNEQFF
TRBJ1-2,NA,14,TRBV12-3/TRBV12-4,TRBD1,TGTGCCAGCAGTTTGGGACAGGCGCACTATGGCTACACCTTC,CASSLGQAHYGYTF
TRBJ2-7,NA,14,TRBV7-9,NA,TGTGCCAGCAGCCCTGGGGTACCCGGCTACGAGCAGTACTTC,CASSPGVPGYEQYF
TRBJ1-2,few,15,TRBV14,NA,TGTGCCAGCAGACGAATGGGGGGCCCATGGCCTGGCTACACCTTC,CASRRMGGPWPGYTF
TRBJ2-5,NA,19,TRBV7-6,NA,TGTGCCAGCAGCTTAGACCTTCCCTCCTTGGGACGTCCCGGAGAGACCCAGTACTTC,CASSLDLPSLGRPGETQYF
TRBJ2-5,once,16,TRBV7-9,TRBD2,TGTGCCAGCAGCCCCACTCAACTAGCGGGGGGAGAGACCCAGTACTTC,CASSPTQLAGGETQYF
TRBJ2-7,few,12,TRBV12-3/TRBV12-4,NA,TGTGCCAGCAGTTTAAAAGCGTTGGAGCAGTACTTC,CASSLKALEQYF
TRBJ2-7,few,14,TRBV5-4,NA,TGTGCCAGCAGCTTGGGGTCAAGCTCCTACGAGCAGTACTTC,CASSLGSSSYEQYF
TRBJ2-5,NA,12,TRBV3-1,NA,TGTGCCAGCAGCCAAGAAAGGGAGACCCAGTACTTC,CASSQERETQYF
TRBJ2-7,few,15,TRBV6-5,TRBD1,TGTGCCAGCAAACGAGGGACAGGGAATTCCTACGAGCAGTACTTC,CASKRGTGNSYEQYF
TRBJ1-4,few,14,TRBV11-2,NA,TGTGCCAGCAGCCAAGACCGGGTGTGGGAAAAACTGTTTTTT,CASSQDRVWEKLFF
TRBJ2-1,NA,14,TRBV29-1,NA,TGCAGCGTTGAAGGGAGGGGAGCCTACAATGAGCAGTTCTTC,CSVEGRGAYNEQFF
TRBJ1-2,few,13,TRBV4-1,NA,TGCGCCAGCAGCCAAGATAGTCCGGACGGCTACACCTTC,CASSQDSPDGYTF
TRBJ2-1,few,11,TRBV5-4,NA,TGTGCCAGCACCACCAACAATGAGCAGTTCTTC,CASTTNNEQFF